This entry lists 3 T cell receptor beta chains sequenced from one sample in a study of cytomegalovirus exposure and HLA in healthy donors. The PCR had 60 Vbeta and 13 Jbeta primers. Here immunoSEQ multiplex PCR was the method, and the copy in TCRdb shows in-frame clones only, minus some. In all, the sample yields 60,000 to 65,000 clones. The material sequenced was PBMCs. These TCRs come from a young man in good health and CMV-seropositive.

The gene calls are TRBV18 and TRBJ2-1; TRBD2 agrees at 11 bases. This CDR3 has 16 residues. Looked up from germline, CDR1 is KGHSH and CDR2 is LQKENI. With 3 bases clipped from V and 8 bases from J, the junction kept 9 bases outside the gene matches. CDR3 sequence: CASSPLLAGVVDEQFF. The CDR3 nucleotides are TGTGCCAGCTCACCTCTACTAGCGGGAGTAGTCGATGAGCAGTTCTTC.

V usage is TRBV30 and J usage is TRBJ2-3, with D hard to call. Deletions cut 3 bases from V and 5 bases from J, with 9 bases between. Germline CDR1 GTSNPN, CDR2 SVGIG (reference sequence). The CDR3 is 12 residues long. CDR3: CAWRGVGDTQYF. In nucleotides, the CDR3 is TGTGCCTGGAGGGGCGTTGGAGATACGCAGTATTTT.

The genes are TRBV7-8 and TRBJ2-1, with D possibly being TRBD1 (6 bases). The CDR3 covers 17 residues. Germline V gives CDR1 SGHVS, CDR2 FQNEAQ. Trimming took off 5 bases at V and 8 bases at J, with 25 bases between the two ends. The CDR3, as DNA: TGTGCCAGCAGCCTGGAGAACCGGGACACGGCTCCTGATGAGCAGTTCTTC. Amino acids: CASSLENRDTAPDEQFF.